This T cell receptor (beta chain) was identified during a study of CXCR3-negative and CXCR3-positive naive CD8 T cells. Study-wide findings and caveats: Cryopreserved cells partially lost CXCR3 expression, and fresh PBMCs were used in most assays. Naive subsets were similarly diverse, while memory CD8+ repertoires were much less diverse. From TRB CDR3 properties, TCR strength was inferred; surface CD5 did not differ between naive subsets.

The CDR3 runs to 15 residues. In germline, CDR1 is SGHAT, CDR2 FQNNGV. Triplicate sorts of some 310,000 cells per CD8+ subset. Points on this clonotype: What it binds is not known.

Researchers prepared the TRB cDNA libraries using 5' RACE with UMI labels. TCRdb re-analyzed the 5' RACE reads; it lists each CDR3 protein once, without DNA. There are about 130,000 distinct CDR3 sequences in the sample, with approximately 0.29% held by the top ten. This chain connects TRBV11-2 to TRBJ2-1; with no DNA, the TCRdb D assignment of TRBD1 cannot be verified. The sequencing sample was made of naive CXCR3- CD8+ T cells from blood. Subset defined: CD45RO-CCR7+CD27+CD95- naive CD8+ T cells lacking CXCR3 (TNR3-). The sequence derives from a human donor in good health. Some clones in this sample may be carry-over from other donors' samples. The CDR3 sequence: CASSLSGPLFNEQFF.